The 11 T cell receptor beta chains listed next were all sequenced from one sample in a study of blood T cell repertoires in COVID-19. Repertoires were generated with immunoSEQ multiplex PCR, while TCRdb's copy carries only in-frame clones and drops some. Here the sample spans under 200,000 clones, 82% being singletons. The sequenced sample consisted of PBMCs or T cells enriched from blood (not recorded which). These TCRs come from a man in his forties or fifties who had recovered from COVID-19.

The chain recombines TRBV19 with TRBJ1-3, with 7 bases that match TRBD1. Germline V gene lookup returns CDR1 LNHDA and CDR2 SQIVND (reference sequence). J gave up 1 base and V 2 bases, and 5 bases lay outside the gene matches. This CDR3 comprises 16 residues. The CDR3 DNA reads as TGTGCCAGTAGTATAAACCGGGACAGTTCTGGAAACACCATATATTTT. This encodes CASSINRDSSGNTIYF.

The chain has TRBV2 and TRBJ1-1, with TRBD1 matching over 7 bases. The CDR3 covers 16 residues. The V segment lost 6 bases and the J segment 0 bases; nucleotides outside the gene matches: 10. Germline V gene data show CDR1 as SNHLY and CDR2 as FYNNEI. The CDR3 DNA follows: TGTGCCAGCAGAGAGAAGACAGGGTCTATGAACACTGAAGCTTTCTTT. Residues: CASREKTGSMNTEAFF.

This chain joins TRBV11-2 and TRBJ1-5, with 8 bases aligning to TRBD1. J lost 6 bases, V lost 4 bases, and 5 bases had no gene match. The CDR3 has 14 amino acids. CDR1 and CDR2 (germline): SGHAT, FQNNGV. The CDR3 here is CASSSTDRAQPQHF. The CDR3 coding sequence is TGTGCCAGCAGCTCAACGGACAGGGCTCAGCCCCAGCATTTT.

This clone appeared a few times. The CDR3 loop is CSVSDSNYGYTF. As DNA, the CDR3 is TGCAGCGTCTCCGACAGCAACTATGGCTACACCTTC. The chain is built from TRBV29-1 and TRBJ1-2, with D possibly being TRBD1 (5 bases). The CDR3 spans 12 residues. Trimming cost V 6 bases and J 2 bases, with 10 bases left between them. Germline values: CDR1 SQVTM, CDR2 ANQGSEA.

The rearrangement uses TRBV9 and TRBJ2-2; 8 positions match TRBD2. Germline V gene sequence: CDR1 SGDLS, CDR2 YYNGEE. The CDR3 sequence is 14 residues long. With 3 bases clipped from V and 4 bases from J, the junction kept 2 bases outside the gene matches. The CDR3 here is CASSATSGTGELFF. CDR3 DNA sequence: TGTGCCAGCAGCGCCACTAGCGGCACCGGGGAGCTGTTTTTT.

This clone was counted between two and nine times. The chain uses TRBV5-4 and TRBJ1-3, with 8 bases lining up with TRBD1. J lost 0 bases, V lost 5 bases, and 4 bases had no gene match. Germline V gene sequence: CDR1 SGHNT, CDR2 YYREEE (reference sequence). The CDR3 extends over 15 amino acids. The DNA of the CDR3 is TGTGCCAGCAGTTTTGACAGGGGCTCTGGAAACACCATATATTTT. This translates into CASSFDRGSGNTIYF.

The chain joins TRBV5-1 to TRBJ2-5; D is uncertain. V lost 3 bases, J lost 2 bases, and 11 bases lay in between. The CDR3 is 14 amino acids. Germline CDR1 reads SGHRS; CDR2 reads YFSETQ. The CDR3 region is CASSSPTRQETQYF. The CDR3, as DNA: TGCGCCAGCAGCTCCCCAACCAGGCAAGAGACCCAGTACTTC.

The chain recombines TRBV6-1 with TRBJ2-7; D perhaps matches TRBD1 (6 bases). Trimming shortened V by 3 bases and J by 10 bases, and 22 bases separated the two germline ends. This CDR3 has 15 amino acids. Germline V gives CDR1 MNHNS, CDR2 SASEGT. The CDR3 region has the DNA TGTGCCAGCAGTGACCGGACAGACAAATCTACGAACCAGTACTTC. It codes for CASSDRTDKSTNQYF.

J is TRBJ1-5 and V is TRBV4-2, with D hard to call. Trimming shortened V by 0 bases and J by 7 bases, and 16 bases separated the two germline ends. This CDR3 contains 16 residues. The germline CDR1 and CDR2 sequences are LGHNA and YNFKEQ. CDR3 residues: CASSQESSQGGQPQHF. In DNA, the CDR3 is TGTGCCAGCAGCCAAGAAAGCAGTCAAGGCGGGCAGCCCCAGCATTTT.

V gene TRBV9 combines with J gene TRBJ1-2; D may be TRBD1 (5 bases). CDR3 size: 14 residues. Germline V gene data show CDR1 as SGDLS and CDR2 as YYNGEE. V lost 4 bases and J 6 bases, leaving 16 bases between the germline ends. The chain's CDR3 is CASSPRTGGDGYTF. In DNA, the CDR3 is TGTGCCAGCAGCCCCCGGACGGGAGGGGATGGCTACACCTTC.

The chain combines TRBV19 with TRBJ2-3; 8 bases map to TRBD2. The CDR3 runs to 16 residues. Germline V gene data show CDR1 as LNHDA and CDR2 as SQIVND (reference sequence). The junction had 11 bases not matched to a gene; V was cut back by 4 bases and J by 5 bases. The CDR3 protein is CASSTTGGRRKDTQYF. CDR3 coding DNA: TGTGCCAGTAGTACCACAGGCGGGAGGAGAAAAGATACGCAGTATTTT.